Listed here are 9 T cell receptor beta chains from one sample, sequenced in a study of regulatory T cells in long-lasting Graves disease. Arm-PCR of CDR3 regions with iRepertoire HTBI primers generated TCR beta libraries. MiXCR was run by TCRdb on the multiplex PCR reads, yielding one entry per CDR3 protein. The top ten hold 13% to 15% of the sample, which has some 250,000 distinct CDR3 sequences, 18% seen once. Time point given: newly diagnosed GD, antithyroid drugs for less than 3 months. Isolated PBMC RNA provided the starting material for the TCR library. These data were also reused for a study on T cells in Graves' hyperthyroidism and ophthalmopathy.

Source: peripheral blood mononuclear cells (PBMCs), taken at new diagnosis, from a patient treated with antithyroid drugs. Every receptor here comes from a woman in her twenties or thirties with Graves disease.

This clonotype was observed many times. J is TRBJ1-1 and V is TRBV2, with D possibly matching TRBD1 (5 bases). The CDR3 extends over 15 amino acids. V gave up 3 bases and J gave up 3 bases, with 14 bases separating them. Germline loops: CDR1 SNHLY, CDR2 FYNNEI. The DNA for the CDR3 is TGTGCCAGCAGTGAGGACCTTCAAGGGGACACTGAAGCTTTCTTT. Amino acids: CASSEDLQGDTEAFF.

The chain uses TRBV7-2 and TRBJ2-7; 8 bases match TRBD1. V shed 1 base and J 4 bases; nucleotides not matched to a gene: 9. CDR3 size: 16 residues. The V gene's germline CDR1 is SGHTA and CDR2 FQGNSA. In DNA form, the CDR3 reads TGTGCCAGCAGCTTAGGGCACCGGGACAGGAGTTACGAGCAGTACTTC. This codes for CASSLGHRDRSYEQYF.

V gene TRBV5-1 combines with J gene TRBJ2-7; D perhaps matches TRBD2 (6 bases). Germline V lookup: CDR1 SGHRS, CDR2 YFSETQ. V was shortened by 4 bases and J by 5 bases, with 16 bases between the two germline ends. This CDR3 region has 14 residues. In DNA, the CDR3 is TGCGCCAGCAGCGAAAGGAGGGGATCAGACGAGCAGTACTTC. Amino acids: CASSERRGSDEQYF. The whole variable domain, filled in from reference TRBV5-1 and TRBJ2-7, reads KAGVTQTPRYLIKTRGQQVTLSCSPISGHRSVSWYQQTPGQGLQFLFEYFSETQRNKGNFPGRFSGRQFSNSRSEMNVSTLELGDSALYLCASSERRGSDEQYFGPGTRLTVT.

This clonotype has ten or more counts. The chain is built from TRBV7-8 and TRBJ1-2; the D is unclear. Germline CDR1 and CDR2: SGHVS and FQNEAQ. Trimming removed 1 base from V and 4 bases from J, with 7 bases in between. There are 13 residues in the CDR3. This chain's CDR3 is CASSLEFSYGYTF. The DNA of the CDR3 is TGTGCCAGCAGCTTAGAATTCTCCTATGGCTACACCTTC.

This chain links TRBV2 with TRBJ2-7; D remains ambiguous. Deletions cut 2 bases from V and 6 bases from J, with 17 bases between. The CDR3 loop spans 15 amino acids. Germline assignment: CDR1 SNHLY and CDR2 FYNNEI. CDR3 bases: TGTGCCAGCAGTGAATTGGCTAGTGGCCCGGGCGAGCAGTACTTC. Residues: CASSELASGPGEQYF.

This clonotype was observed at least ten times. The genes are TRBV7-9 and TRBJ2-5, with D possibly being TRBD1 (6 bases). CDR3 size: 15 residues. Germline CDR1 reads SEHNR; CDR2 reads FQNEAQ (reference sequence). V lost 5 bases and J lost 2, with 15 bases in between. CDR3 DNA: TGTGCCAGCAGCAAGATGGACAGAAGGCAAGAGACCCAGTACTTC. Its translation is CASSKMDRRQETQYF.

This clonotype came up many times. The CDR3: CASSEQLQETQYF. CDR3 nucleotide sequence: TGTGCCAGCAGTGAACAACTACAAGAGACCCAGTACTTC. The chain joins TRBV6-1 to TRBJ2-5; D uncertain. V was clipped by 2 bases and J by 2 bases, with 6 bases between them. This CDR3 comprises 13 residues. Germline CDR1 and CDR2: MNHNS and SASEGT.

The sample holds many counts of this clonotype. CDR3 nucleotides: TGTGCCAGCAGTCACCAACACACTGAAGCTTTCTTT. This encodes CASSHQHTEAFF. The chain carries TRBV6-1 and TRBJ1-1, with D unclear. The CDR3 has 12 amino acids. Germline-derived CDR1 and CDR2 are MNHNS and SASEGT. V was clipped by 5 bases and J by 3 bases, with 7 bases between them.

This clonotype was recorded at least ten times. V and J are TRBV3-1 and TRBJ2-5; 7 nucleotides align to TRBD2. This CDR3 has 15 residues. Germline CDR1 LGHDT, CDR2 YNNKEL (reference sequence). V lost 5 bases and J lost 1; bases outside the gene matches: 7. CDR3 amino acids: CASSWGGSTQETQYF. The CDR3 DNA reads TGTGCCAGCAGCTGGGGGGGATCAACCCAAGAGACCCAGTACTTC.